The 23 T cell receptor beta chains below come from one sample, sequenced in a study of control samples from healthy donors and cancer patients. Assay used: immunoSEQ multiplex PCR; TCRdb lists only in-frame clones, some missing. The sample gives about 160,000 clones, around 94% of which show up once; about 15% is in the top ten. Material: PBMCs. All receptors come from a man aged 55-75 years with colorectal cancer.

The V call is TRBV12-2, the J call TRBJ2-5; the D call in the table, TRBD2, was not verified against the DNA. TRBV12-2 is noted as a pseudogene. The CDR3 is 18 amino acids. The CDR3 sequence: CASRLGPGEGGGQETQYF. For the CDR3, the DNA is TGTGCAAGTCGCTTAGGTCCAGGGGAGGGAGGTGGCCAAGAGACCCAGTACTTC.

The genes are TRBV5-6 and TRBJ2-2; D uncertain. The V end was cut by 0 bases, the J end by 1 base, with 4 bases between. The CDR3 runs 14 residues. Germline loops: CDR1 SGHDT, CDR2 YYEEEE. The CDR3 reads CASSLGQNTGELFF. The CDR3 bases are TGTGCCAGCAGCTTGGGACAGAACACCGGGGAGCTGTTTTTT. Full variable domain (rest looked up from reference TRBV5-6 and TRBJ2-2): DAGVTQSPTHLIKTRGQQVTLRCSPKSGHDTVSWYQQALGQGPQFIFQYYEEEERQRGNFPDRFSGHQFPNYSSELNVNALLLGDSALYLCASSLGQNTGELFFGEGSRLTVL.

CDR3: CASSSARGYRNTGELFF. The CDR3 DNA reads as TGTGCCAGCAGCTCGGCTAGGGGGTATCGGAACACCGGGGAGCTGTTTTTT. This chain links TRBV9 with TRBJ2-2, with D perhaps matching TRBD1 (6 bases). CDR1 and CDR2 (germline): SGDLS, YYNGEE. Trimming took 4 bases from V and 1 from J, leaving 17 bases between them. The CDR3 spans 17 residues.

J is TRBJ1-3 and V is TRBV19, with D unresolved. Germline V CDR1 and CDR2: LNHDA, SQIVND (reference sequence). The V end lost 7 bases, the J end lost 1 base, and 8 bases lay between the germline ends. The CDR3 totals 13 residues. CDR3 amino acids: CASTAESGNTIYF. In DNA form, the CDR3 reads TGTGCCAGTACAGCGGAATCTGGAAACACCATATATTTT.

The chain couples TRBV11-3 to TRBJ2-6; no clear D gene. V gave up 5 bases and J gave up 7 bases, with 9 bases separating them. The CDR3 is 13 amino acids. CDR1 and CDR2 (germline): SGHNT, YENEEA. The CDR3 bases are TGTGCCAGCAGCCCCGGTACCGCCAACGTCCTGACTTTC. It encodes CASSPGTANVLTF.

This rearrangement joins TRBV2 to TRBJ2-5; the match to TRBD1 covers 10 bases. V lost 4 bases, J lost 4 bases, and 6 bases stayed unmatched. Germline CDR1 is SNHLY and CDR2 is FYNNEI. The CDR3 totals 15 residues. The CDR3: CASSGTGGRLETQYF. The CDR3 coding sequence is TGTGCCAGCAGTGGGACAGGGGGAAGGTTAGAGACCCAGTACTTC.

As to this clone: Additional DNA sequences in this sample encode the identical CDR3. The rearrangement links TRBV12-3 or TRBV12-4 to TRBJ2-2; D not resolved. CDR3 size: 13 residues. Trimming stripped 3 bases from V and 6 bases from J, with 8 bases between. CDR3 region: CASSFGVPGELFF. The CDR3 nucleotides read TGTGCCAGCAGTTTTGGGGTTCCCGGGGAGCTGTTTTTT.

Only one count was recorded for this clone. V and J are TRBV2 and TRBJ1-5, with D possibly TRBD1 on 5 matching bases. V lost 4 bases, J lost 4 bases, and 11 bases lay in between. Germline loops: CDR1 SNHLY, CDR2 FYNNEI. The CDR3 is 14 amino acids. In nucleotides, the CDR3 is TGTGCCAGCAGTGTCGGGGCAGATAATCAGCCCCAGCATTTT. This translates into CASSVGADNQPQHF.

The chain has TRBV11-2 and TRBJ2-7, with D tentatively TRBD2 (6 bases). Trimming cost V 1 base and J 4 bases, with 14 bases left between them. The germline CDR1 and CDR2 sequences are SGHAT and FQNNGV. The CDR3 has 15 residues. CDR3 coding DNA: TGTGCCAGCAGCTTAGTTTTCGGGGGAACTTACGAGCAGTACTTC. Translated: CASSLVFGGTYEQYF.

This chain links TRBV30 with TRBJ1-1; D is unclear. From germline, CDR1 is GTSNPN and CDR2 SVGIG (reference sequence). V gave up 1 base and J gave up 6 bases, with 12 bases separating them. This CDR3 is 13 amino acids long. CDR3 region: CAWSAGELAEAFF. Written as DNA, the CDR3 is TGTGCCTGGAGTGCTGGGGAGTTGGCTGAAGCTTTCTTT.

The sample holds one count of this clone. The chain has TRBV12-3 or TRBV12-4 and TRBJ2-7; TRBD1 matches 7 bases. This CDR3 comprises 12 residues. V shed 8 bases, J shed 3 bases, and the junction held 4 bases outside the gene matches. CDR3 amino acids: CASRDSSYEQYF. The CDR3, as DNA: TGTGCCAGCCGGGACAGCAGCTACGAGCAGTACTTC.

The chain uses TRBV25-1 and TRBJ1-1; 9 bases line up with TRBD1. CDR1 is MGHDK and CDR2 is SYGVNS in the germline V gene. The length of the CDR3 is 16 residues. After removal of 2 bases from V and 7 bases from J, the junction contained 11 bases not matched to a gene. The CDR3 bases are TGTGCCAGCAGTGAAACAGGGGGCTATCATCGTGGTGAAGCTTTCTTT. Amino acids: CASSETGGYHRGEAFF.

In regard to this clone: Germline is not matched at one junction end, which may reflect a read error. The gene calls are TRBV3-1 (or the pseudogene TRBV3-2) and TRBJ2-3; D is undetermined. The length of the CDR3 is 15 residues. Germline V gene lookup returns CDR1 LGHDT and CDR2 YNNKEL (reference sequence). The CDR3 DNA reads TGTGCCGGCAGCCAAGAGTCAACATCGGGAGATACGCAGTATTTT. Protein product: CAGSQESTSGDTQYF.

The chain recombines TRBV5-5 with TRBJ1-3; D call uncertain. The V and J ends lost 0 bases and 0 bases respectively, with 10 bases between them. Germline CDR1 and CDR2: SGHKS and YYEKEE (reference sequence). There are 16 residues in the CDR3. Here the CDR3 DNA reads TGTGCCAGCAGCTTGGGCGACACCTCCTCTGGAAACACCATATATTTT. It encodes CASSLGDTSSGNTIYF.

This clone was observed a single time. J is TRBJ1-2 and V is TRBV10-3, with D possibly being TRBD1 (6 bases). Per germline, CDR1 ENHRY and CDR2 SYGVKD. CDR3 length equals 13 residues. Trimming stripped 6 bases from V and 8 bases from J, with 16 bases between. This chain's CDR3 is CAIRATGRGGYTF. CDR3 nucleotides: TGTGCCATCAGGGCCACAGGGCGCGGAGGCTACACCTTC.

The J gene is TRBJ2-2, the V gene TRBV24-1; 8 bases are a match to TRBD1. CDR3 length: 13 amino acids. The trim removed 9 bases at V and 8 bases at J, leaving 7 bases unmatched. CDR1 KGHDR and CDR2 SFDVKD come from the germline V gene. The CDR3 bases are TGTGCCACCGCTCAGGGGGCGGGGGGGGAGCTGTTTTTT. It is translated as CATAQGAGGELFF.

This clone appeared a single time. The gene calls are TRBV6-5 and TRBJ1-4; no firm D call. CDR1 is MNHEY and CDR2 is SVGAGI in the germline V gene. The length of the CDR3 is 16 residues. V was trimmed by 0 bases and J by 8 bases, leaving 16 bases between them. This CDR3 is CASSYSQRPSTEKLFF. CDR3 nucleotides: TGTGCCAGCAGTTACTCACAGAGACCGTCTACAGAAAAACTGTTTTTT.

The chain links TRBV14 to TRBJ2-1; TRBD2 matches at 11 bases. Germline assignment: CDR1 SGHDN and CDR2 FVKESK. This CDR3 is 20 amino acids long. J was trimmed by 0 bases and V by 0 bases; bases with no gene match: 10. The CDR3 nucleotides read TGTGCCAGCAGCCAAGATCTTACTAGCGGGGGCCCCAGCTCCTACAATGAGCAGTTCTTC. It specifies CASSQDLTSGGPSSYNEQFF.

The CDR3 is CASSRLGQASYEQYF. CDR3 in DNA: TGCGCCAGCAGCCGCCTCGGACAGGCCTCCTACGAGCAGTACTTC. The chain couples TRBV5-1 to TRBJ2-7, with 7 nucleotides matching TRBD1. CDR1 and CDR2 from the germline V gene are SGHRS and YFSETQ. The CDR3 is made up of 15 amino acids. V lost 4 bases and J lost 0; bases outside the gene matches: 7.

This clone was recorded only once. V gene TRBV30 combines with J gene TRBJ2-7, with D perhaps TRBD1 or TRBD2 (7 bases each). V lost 1 base and J lost 7, with 17 bases in between. The CDR3 has 14 residues. CDR1 and CDR2 from the germline V gene are GTSNPN and SVGIG (reference sequence). CDR3 in amino acids: CAWSGLARGGEQYF. The CDR3 DNA follows: TGTGCCTGGAGTGGACTGGCCAGGGGGGGAGAGCAGTACTTC.

This clone was seen only once. This chain connects TRBV5-1 to TRBJ2-5; D possibly uses TRBD1 or TRBD2 (6 bases each). Germline-derived CDR1 and CDR2 are SGHRS and YFSETQ. With 3 bases removed from V and 0 bases from J, the gap between germline ends came to 9 bases. CDR3 length: 14 residues. CDR3 residues: CASSYGGNQETQYF. CDR3 DNA sequence: TGCGCCAGCAGCTACGGGGGCAACCAAGAGACCCAGTACTTC.

This rearrangement joins TRBV7-2 to TRBJ2-3; 10 bases map to TRBD2. Germline lookup yields CDR1 SGHTA and CDR2 FQGNSA. Unmatched junction bases numbered 7, after V lost 0 bases and J lost 4 bases. The CDR3 has 17 residues. This chain's CDR3 is CASSLAPSGGYADTQYF. CDR3 nucleotides: TGTGCCAGCAGCTTAGCCCCTAGCGGGGGATACGCAGATACGCAGTATTTT.

The chain links TRBV5-4 to TRBJ1-4; TRBD1 matches at 8 bases. The CDR3 is made up of 12 amino acids. Germline loops: CDR1 SGHNT, CDR2 YYREEE (reference sequence). V lost 2 bases, J lost 10 bases, and 1 base stayed unmatched. The CDR3: CASSFQGAKLFF. For the CDR3, the DNA is TGTGCCAGCAGCTTCCAGGGGGCAAAACTGTTTTTT.